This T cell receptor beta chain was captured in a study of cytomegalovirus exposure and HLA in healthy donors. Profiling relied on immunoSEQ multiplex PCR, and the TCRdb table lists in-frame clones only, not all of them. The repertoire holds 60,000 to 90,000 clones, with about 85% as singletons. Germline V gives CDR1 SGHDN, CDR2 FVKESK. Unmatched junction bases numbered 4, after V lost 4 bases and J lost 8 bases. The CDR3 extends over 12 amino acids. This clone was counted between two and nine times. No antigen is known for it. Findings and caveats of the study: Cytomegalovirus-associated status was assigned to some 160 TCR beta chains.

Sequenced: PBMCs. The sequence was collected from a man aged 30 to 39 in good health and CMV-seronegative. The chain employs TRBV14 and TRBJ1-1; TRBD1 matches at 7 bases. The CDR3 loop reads CASSPGTVEAFF. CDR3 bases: TGTGCCAGCAGCCCCGGGACAGTAGAAGCTTTCTTT.